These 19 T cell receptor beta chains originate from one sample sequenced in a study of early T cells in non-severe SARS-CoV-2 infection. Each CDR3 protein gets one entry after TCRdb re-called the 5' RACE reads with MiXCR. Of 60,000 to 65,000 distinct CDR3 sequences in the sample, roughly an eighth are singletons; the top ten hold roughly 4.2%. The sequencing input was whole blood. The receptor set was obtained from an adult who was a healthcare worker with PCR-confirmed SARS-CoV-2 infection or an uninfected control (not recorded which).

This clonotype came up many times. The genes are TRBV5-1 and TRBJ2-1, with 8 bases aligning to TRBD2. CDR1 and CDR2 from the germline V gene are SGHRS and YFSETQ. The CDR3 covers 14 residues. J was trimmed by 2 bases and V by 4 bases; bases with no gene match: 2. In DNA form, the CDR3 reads TGCGCCAGCAGCACTAGCGGTACCTACAATGAGCAGTTCTTC. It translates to CASSTSGTYNEQFF.

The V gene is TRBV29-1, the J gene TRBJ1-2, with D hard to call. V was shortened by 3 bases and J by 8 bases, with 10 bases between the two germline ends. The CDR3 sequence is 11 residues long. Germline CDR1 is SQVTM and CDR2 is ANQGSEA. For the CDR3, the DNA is TGCAGCGTTGAGTCCATTGAGGGCTACACCTTC. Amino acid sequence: CSVESIEGYTF.

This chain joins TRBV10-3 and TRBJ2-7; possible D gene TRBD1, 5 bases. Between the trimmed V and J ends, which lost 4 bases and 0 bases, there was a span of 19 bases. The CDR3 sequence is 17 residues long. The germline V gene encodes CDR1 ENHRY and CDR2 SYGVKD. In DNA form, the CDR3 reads TGTGCCATCAGTGGAATGGATTCTCAGGGAAGCTCCTACGAGCAGTACTTC. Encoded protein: CAISGMDSQGSSYEQYF.

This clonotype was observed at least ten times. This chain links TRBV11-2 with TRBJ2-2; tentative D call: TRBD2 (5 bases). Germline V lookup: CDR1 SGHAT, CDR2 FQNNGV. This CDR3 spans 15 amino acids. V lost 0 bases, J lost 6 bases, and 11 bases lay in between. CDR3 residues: CASSLEHGEPGELFF. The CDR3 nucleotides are TGTGCCAGCAGCTTAGAGCATGGGGAGCCCGGGGAGCTGTTTTTT.

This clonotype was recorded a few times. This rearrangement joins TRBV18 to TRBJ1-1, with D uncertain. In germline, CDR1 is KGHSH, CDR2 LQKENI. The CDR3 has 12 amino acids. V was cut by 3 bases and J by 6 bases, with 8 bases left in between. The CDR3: CASSPRVSEAFF. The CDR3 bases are TGTGCCAGCTCACCGAGGGTTTCTGAAGCTTTCTTT.

CDR3 sequence reads: CSARDQGGASLGPEAFF. The DNA for the CDR3 is TGCAGTGCTAGAGATCAAGGGGGCGCTTCTTTGGGTCCTGAAGCTTTCTTT. This chain connects TRBV20-1 to TRBJ1-1; 7 bases line up with TRBD1. V shed 0 bases and J 6 bases; nucleotides not matched to a gene: 16. The germline V gene encodes CDR1 DFQATT and CDR2 SNEGSKA (reference sequence). This CDR3 is 17 amino acids long.

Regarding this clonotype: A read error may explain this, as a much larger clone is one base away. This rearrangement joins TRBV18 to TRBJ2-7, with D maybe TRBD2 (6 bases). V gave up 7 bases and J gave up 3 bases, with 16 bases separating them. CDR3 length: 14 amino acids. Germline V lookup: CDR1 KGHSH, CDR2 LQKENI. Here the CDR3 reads CASLSPGEVYEQYF. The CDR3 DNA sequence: TGTGCCAGCTTATCACCGGGAGAGGTCTACGAGCAGTACTTC.

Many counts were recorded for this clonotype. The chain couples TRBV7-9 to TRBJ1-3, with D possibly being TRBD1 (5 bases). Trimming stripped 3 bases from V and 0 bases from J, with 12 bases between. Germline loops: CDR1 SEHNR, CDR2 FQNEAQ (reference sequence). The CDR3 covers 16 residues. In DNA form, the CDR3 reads TGTGCCAGCAGCTTTTATGCAGGGAGCTCTGGAAACACCATATATTTT. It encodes CASSFYAGSSGNTIYF.

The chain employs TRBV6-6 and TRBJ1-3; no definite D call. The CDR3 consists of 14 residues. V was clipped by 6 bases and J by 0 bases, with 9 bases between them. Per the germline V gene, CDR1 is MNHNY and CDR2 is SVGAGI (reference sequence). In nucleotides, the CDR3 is TGTGCCAGCAGATATGATGCCTCTGGAAACACCATATATTTT. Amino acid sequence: CASRYDASGNTIYF.

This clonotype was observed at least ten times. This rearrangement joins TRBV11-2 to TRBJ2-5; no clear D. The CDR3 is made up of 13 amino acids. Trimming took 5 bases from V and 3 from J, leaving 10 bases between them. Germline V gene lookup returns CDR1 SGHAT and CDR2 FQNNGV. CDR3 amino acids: CASSPLAEETQYF. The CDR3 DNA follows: TGTGCCAGCAGCCCTCTGGCGGAAGAGACCCAGTACTTC. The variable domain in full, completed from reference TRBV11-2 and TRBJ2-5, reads EAGVAQSPRYKIIEKRQSVAFWCNPISGHATLYWYQQILGQGPKLLIQFQNNGVVDDSQLPKDRFSAERLKGVDSTLKIQPAKLEDSAVYLCASSPLAEETQYFGPGTRLLVL.

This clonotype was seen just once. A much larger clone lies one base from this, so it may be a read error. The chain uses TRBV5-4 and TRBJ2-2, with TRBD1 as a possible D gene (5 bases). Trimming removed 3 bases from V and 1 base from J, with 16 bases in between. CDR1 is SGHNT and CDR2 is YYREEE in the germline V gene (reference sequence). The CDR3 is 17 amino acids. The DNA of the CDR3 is TGTGCCAGCAGCTGGGGCACGGCTATCGGGAACACCGGGGAGCTGTTTTTT. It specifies CASSWGTAIGNTGELFF.

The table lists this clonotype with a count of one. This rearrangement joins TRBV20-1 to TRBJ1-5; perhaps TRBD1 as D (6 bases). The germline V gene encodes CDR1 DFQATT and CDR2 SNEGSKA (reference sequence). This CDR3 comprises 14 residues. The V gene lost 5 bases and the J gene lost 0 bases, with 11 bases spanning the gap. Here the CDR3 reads CSAVDRFSNQPQHF. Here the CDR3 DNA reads TGCAGTGCTGTTGACAGGTTTAGCAATCAGCCCCAGCATTTT.

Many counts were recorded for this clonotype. DNA for the CDR3: TGCAGCGCCAAAACTACATCCCACGAGCAGTACTTC. It is translated as CSAKTTSHEQYF. V gene TRBV29-1 combines with J gene TRBJ2-7; D is undetermined. The CDR3 consists of 12 residues. Germline values: CDR1 SQVTM, CDR2 ANQGSEA. V shed 7 bases and J shed 5 bases, with 15 bases lying between them.

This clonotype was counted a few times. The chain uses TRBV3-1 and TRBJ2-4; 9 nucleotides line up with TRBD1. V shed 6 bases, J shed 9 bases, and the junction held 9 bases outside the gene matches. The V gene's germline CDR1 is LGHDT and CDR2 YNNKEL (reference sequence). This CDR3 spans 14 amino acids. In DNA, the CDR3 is TGTGCCAGCAGTCACAGGGGGCTACGGTCCATTCAGTACTTC. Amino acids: CASSHRGLRSIQYF.

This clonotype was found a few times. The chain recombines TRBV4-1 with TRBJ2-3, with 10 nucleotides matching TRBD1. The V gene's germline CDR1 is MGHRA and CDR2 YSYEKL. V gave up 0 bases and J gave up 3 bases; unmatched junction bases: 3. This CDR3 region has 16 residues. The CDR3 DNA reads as TGCGCCAGCAGCCAAGAGGGACAGGGGTGGACAGATACGCAGTATTTT. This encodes CASSQEGQGWTDTQYF.

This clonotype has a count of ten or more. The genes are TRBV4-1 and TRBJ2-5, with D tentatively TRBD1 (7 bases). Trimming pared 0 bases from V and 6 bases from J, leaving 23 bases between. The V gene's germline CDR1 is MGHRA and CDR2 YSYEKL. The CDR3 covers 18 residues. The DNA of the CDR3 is TGCGCCAGCAGCCAAGAACCTATCGGAACAGGGGAGGTAAAGACCCAGTACTTC. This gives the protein CASSQEPIGTGEVKTQYF.

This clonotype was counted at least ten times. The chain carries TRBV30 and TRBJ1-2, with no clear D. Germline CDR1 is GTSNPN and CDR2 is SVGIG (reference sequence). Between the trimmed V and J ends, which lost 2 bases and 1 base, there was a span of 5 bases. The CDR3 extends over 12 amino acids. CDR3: CAWSRSNYGYTF. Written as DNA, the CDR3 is TGTGCCTGGAGTAGGAGTAACTATGGCTACACCTTC.

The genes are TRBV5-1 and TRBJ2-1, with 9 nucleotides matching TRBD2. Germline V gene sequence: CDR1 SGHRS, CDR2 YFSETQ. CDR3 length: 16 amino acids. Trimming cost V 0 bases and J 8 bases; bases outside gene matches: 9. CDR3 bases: TGCGCCAGCAGCTTGGGAAGCGGGAGGTTTAACGATGAGCAGTTCTTC. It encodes CASSLGSGRFNDEQFF.

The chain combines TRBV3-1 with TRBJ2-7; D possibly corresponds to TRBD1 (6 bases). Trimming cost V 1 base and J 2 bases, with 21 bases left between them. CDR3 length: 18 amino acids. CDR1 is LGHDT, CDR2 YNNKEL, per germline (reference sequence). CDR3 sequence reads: CASSQAGAVTGTPYEQYF. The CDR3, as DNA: TGTGCCAGCAGCCAAGCCGGAGCCGTAACAGGGACCCCCTACGAGCAGTACTTC.